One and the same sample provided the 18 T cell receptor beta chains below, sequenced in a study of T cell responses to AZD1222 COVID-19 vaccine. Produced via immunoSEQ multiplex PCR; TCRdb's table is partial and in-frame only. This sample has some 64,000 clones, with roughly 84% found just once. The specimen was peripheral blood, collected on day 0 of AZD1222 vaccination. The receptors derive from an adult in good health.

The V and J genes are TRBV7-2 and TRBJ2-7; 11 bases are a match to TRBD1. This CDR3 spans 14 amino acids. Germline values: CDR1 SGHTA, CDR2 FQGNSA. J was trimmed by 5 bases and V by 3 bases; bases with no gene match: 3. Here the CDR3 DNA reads TGTGCCAGCAGCTTTAGGACAGGGGGCAACGAGCAGTACTTC. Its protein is CASSFRTGGNEQYF. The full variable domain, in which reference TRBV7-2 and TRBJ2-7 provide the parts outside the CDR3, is GAGVSQSPSNKVTEKGKDVELRCDPISGHTALYWYRQSLGQGLEFLIYFQGNSAPDKSGLPSDRFSAERTGGSVSTLTIQRTQQEDSAVYLCASSFRTGGNEQYFGPGTRLTVT.

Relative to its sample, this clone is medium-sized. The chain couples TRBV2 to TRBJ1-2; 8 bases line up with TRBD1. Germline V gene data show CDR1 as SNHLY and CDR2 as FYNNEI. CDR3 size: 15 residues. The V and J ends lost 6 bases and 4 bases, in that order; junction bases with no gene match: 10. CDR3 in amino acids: CASRAGQGATYGYTF. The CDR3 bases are TGTGCCAGCAGAGCCGGTCAGGGGGCTACCTATGGCTACACCTTC.

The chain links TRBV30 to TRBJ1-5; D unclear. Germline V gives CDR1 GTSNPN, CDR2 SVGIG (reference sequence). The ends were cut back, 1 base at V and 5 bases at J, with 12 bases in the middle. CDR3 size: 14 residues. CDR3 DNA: TGTGCCTGGAGTGATGAGGGTTACTATCAGCCCCAGCATTTT. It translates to CAWSDEGYYQPQHF.

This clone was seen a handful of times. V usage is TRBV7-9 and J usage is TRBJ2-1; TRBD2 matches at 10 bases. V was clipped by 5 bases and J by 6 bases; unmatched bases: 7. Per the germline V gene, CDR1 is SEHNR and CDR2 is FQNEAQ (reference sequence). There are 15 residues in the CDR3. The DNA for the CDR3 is TGTGCCAGCAGCCCGGCAGCGGGGGGGCCCAATGAGCAGTTCTTC. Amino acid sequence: CASSPAAGGPNEQFF.

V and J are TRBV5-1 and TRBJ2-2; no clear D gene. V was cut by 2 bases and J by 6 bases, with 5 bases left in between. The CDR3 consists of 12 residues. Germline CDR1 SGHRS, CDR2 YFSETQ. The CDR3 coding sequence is TGCGCCAGCAGCTTTGTGTCCGGGGAGCTGTTTTTT. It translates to CASSFVSGELFF.

The CDR3 DNA reads as TGTGCCAGCAGTGATCCGCGGGGAAGCAATCAGCCCCAGCATTTT. This codes for CASSDPRGSNQPQHF. This rearrangement joins TRBV2 to TRBJ1-5; D call uncertain. The V gene's germline CDR1 is SNHLY and CDR2 FYNNEI. V was clipped by 3 bases and J by 1 base, with 10 bases between them. CDR3 size: 15 residues.

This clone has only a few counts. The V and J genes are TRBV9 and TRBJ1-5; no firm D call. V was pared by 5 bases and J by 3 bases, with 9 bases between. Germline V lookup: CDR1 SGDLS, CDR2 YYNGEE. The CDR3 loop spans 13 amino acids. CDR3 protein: CASSPDFNQPQHF. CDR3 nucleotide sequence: TGTGCCAGCAGTCCAGACTTCAATCAGCCCCAGCATTTT.

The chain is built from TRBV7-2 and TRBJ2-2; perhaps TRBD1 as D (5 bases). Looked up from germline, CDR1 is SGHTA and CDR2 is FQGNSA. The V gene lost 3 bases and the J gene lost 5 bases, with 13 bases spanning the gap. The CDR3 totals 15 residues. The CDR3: CASSLPRRGTGELFF. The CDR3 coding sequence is TGTGCCAGCAGCTTGCCCCGTAGGGGAACCGGGGAGCTGTTTTTT.

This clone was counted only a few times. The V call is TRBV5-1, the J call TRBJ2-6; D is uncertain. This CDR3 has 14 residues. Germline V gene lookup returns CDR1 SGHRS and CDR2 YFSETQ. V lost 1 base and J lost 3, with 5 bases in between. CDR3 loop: CASSLSNGANVLTF. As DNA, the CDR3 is TGCGCCAGCAGCTTGTCGAATGGGGCCAACGTCCTGACTTTC. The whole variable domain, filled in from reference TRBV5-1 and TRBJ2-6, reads KAGVTQTPRYLIKTRGQQVTLSCSPISGHRSVSWYQQTPGQGLQFLFEYFSETQRNKGNFPGRFSGRQFSNSRSEMNVSTLELGDSALYLCASSLSNGANVLTFGAGSRLTVL.

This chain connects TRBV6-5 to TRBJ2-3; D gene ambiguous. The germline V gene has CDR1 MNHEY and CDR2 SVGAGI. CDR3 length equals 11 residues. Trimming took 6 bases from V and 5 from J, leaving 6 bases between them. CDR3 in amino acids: CASRRLDTQYF. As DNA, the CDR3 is TGTGCCAGCAGGAGGTTAGATACGCAGTATTTT.

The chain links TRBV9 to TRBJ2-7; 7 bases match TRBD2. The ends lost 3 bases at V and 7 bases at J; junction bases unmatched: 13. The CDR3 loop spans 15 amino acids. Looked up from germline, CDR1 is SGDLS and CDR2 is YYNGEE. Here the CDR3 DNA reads TGTGCCAGCAGCGGAGGGACCGACCTGGGGGGGGAGCAGTACTTC. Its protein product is CASSGGTDLGGEQYF.

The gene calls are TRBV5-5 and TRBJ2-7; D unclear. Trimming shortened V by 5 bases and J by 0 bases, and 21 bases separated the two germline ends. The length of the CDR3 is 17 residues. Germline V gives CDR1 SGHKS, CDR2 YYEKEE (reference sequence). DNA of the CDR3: TGTGCCAGCAGGTTACGGCCCCCTGGGCAGATCTCCTACGAGCAGTACTTC. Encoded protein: CASRLRPPGQISYEQYF.

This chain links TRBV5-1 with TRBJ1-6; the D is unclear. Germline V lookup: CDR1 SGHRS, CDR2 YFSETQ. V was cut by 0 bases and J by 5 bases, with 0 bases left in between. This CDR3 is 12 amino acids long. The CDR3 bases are TGCGCCAGCAGCTTGGATAATTCACCCCTCCACTTT. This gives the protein CASSLDNSPLHF.

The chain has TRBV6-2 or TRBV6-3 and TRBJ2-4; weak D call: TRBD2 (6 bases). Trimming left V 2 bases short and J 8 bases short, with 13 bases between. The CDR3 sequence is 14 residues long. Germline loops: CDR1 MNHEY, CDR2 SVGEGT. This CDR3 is CASSYGGPLDIQYF. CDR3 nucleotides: TGTGCCAGCAGTTACGGAGGGCCTCTGGACATTCAGTACTTC.

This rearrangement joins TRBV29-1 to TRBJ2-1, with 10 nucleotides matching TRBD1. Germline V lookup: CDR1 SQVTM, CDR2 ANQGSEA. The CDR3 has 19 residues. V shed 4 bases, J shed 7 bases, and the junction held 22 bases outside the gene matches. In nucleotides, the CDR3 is TGCAGCGTTGCCGGTCGCTGGACAGGGGGGCCTGTAGACGTAAATGAGCAGTTCTTC. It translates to CSVAGRWTGGPVDVNEQFF.

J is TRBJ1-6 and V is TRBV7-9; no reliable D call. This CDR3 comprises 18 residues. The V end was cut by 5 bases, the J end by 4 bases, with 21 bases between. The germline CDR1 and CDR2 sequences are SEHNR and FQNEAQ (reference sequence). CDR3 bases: TGTGCCAGCAGCCGCGAGGGCCTCCCGTCTATTTATAATTCACCCCTCCACTTT. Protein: CASSREGLPSIYNSPLHF.

Here the CDR3 reads CASSSIAGLYEQYF. For the CDR3, the DNA is TGTGCCAGCAGTTCGATAGCAGGGCTCTACGAGCAGTACTTC. V is TRBV27 and J is TRBJ2-7, with a tentative D call TRBD1 (5 bases). The germline CDR1 and CDR2 sequences are MNHEY and SMNVEV (reference sequence). Between the trimmed V and J ends, which lost 4 bases and 3 bases, there was a span of 13 bases. The CDR3 extends over 14 amino acids.

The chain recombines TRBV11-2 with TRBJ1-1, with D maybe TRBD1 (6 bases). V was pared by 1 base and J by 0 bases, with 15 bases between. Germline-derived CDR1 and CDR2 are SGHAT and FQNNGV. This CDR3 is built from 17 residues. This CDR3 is CASSLGLGGRMNTEAFF. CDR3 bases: TGTGCCAGCAGCTTAGGGTTGGGGGGGCGTATGAACACTGAAGCTTTCTTT.